Described below is a single TCR beta chain sequence and its context. The target antigen is unknown. Method: immunoSEQ multiplex PCR; TCRdb's copy keeps in-frame clones and lacks some. Of about 1 million clones listed, roughly 75% are singletons. The V and J ends lost 1 base and 4 bases respectively, with 10 bases between them. This CDR3 spans 14 amino acids. CDR1 and CDR2 (germline): SGHAT, FQNNGV. This entry comes from a study of shared clonotypes between healthy human individuals. Study at large: With ages of 18 to 49, the donors were a couple of women and three men. Each donor's CD8 memory used one plate, CD8 naive two, each CD4 subset three. Findings and caveats of the study: Relative to clonotypes present in all four donors, those not shared had lower generation probabilities. Between several donors, naive CD4 clonotypes were shared at a level of about 5%.

The specimen was memory CD4+ T cells sorted from blood. Subset in this sample: CD45RA-negative fraction. The chain joins TRBV11-2 to TRBJ1-2; unclear D gene. The sequence was obtained from a man aged 18-30 years in good health. The CDR3 DNA is TGTGCCAGCAGCTTAGTTTCACAGCCCTATGGCTACACCTTC. Amino acid sequence: CASSLVSQPYGYTF.